This T cell receptor beta chain was retrieved from a study of T cell repertoires in aging, cancer and after chemotherapy. About the research overall: Six age groups, ranging from 30 or younger to 70 or older, included the donors. About 8.8 million TCR reads were in the whole dataset. Study outcomes and limitations: Healthy donors lost TCR diversity with age mainly through richness, cancer patients through richness and evenness. In each cancer cohort, median generation probability increased across chemotherapy, suggesting thymic output rebounded.

The template was genomic DNA from peripheral blood, not RNA. Rearranged V-D-J TRB sequences were amplified with a mixed TRB-A/B primer pool. TCRdb itself ran the multiplex PCR reads through MiXCR, one entry per CDR3 protein. The sample holds several thousand distinct CDR3 sequences, around 22% seen once. CDR1 is SGHNT, CDR2 YYREEE, per germline (reference sequence). This CDR3 spans 15 amino acids. V lost 4 bases to trimming and J lost 5 bases; unmatched junction nucleotides: 7. This clonotype came up a few times. Its antigen is unidentified. This TCR derives from a human donor with a blood cancer. Specimen: blood. The chain couples TRBV5-4 to TRBJ2-5, with 11 bases aligning to TRBD1. CDR3 loop: CASSAGTGGRETQYF. The CDR3 DNA follows: TGTGCCAGCAGCGCAGGGACAGGGGGACGGGAGACCCAGTACTTC.